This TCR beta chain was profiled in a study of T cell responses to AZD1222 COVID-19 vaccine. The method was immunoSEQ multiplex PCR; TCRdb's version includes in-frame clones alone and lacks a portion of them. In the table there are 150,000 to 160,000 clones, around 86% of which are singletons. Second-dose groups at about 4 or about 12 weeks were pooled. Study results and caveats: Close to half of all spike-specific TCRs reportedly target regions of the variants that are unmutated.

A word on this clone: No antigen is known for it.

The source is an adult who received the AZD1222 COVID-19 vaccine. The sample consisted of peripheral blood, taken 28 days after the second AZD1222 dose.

The DNA of the CDR3 is TGTGCCAGCAGCCAAGATCCCCGAGGGGGGTACTATGGCTACACCTTC. It specifies CASSQDPRGGYYGYTF. The V call is TRBV4-2, the J call TRBJ1-2; the D gene is possibly TRBD1 (6 bases). Germline V gives CDR1 LGHNA, CDR2 YNFKEQ. V was shortened by 0 bases and J by 3 bases, with 14 bases between the two germline ends. CDR3 size: 16 residues.